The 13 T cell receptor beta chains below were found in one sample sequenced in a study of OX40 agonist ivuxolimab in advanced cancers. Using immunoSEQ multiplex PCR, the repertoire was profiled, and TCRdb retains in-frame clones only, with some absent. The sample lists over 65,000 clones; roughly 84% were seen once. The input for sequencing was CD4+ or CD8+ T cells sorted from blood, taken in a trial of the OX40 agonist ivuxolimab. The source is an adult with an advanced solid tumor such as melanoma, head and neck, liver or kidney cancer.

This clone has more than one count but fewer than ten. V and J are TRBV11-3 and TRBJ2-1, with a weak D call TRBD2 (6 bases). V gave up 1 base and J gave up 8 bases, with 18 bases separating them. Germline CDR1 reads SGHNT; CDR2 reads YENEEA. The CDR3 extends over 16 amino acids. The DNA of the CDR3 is TGTGCCAGCAGCTTAGGGGACGGGAGAGCATACGATGAGCAGTTCTTC. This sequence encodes CASSLGDGRAYDEQFF.

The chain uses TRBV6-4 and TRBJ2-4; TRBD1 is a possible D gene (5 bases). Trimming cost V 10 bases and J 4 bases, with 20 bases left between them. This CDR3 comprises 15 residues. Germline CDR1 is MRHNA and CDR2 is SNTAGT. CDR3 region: CAMRDERQQKNIQYF. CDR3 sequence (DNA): TGTGCCATGCGAGACGAGCGACAGCAAAAAAACATTCAGTACTTC.

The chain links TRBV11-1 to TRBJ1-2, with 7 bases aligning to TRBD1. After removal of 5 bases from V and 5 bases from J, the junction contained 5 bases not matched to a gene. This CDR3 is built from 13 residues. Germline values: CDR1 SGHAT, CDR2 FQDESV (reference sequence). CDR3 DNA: TGTGCCAGCAGCACGGACAGGATGTATGGCTACACCTTC. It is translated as CASSTDRMYGYTF.

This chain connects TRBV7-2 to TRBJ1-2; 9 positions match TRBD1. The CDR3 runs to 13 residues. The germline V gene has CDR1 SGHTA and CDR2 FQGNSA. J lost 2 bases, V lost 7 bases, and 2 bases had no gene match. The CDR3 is CASTDRGNYGYTF. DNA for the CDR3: TGTGCCAGCACCGACAGGGGGAACTATGGCTACACCTTC. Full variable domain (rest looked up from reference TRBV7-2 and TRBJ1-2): GAGVSQSPSNKVTEKGKDVELRCDPISGHTALYWYRQSLGQGLEFLIYFQGNSAPDKSGLPSDRFSAERTGGSVSTLTIQRTQQEDSAVYLCASTDRGNYGYTFGSGTRLTVV.

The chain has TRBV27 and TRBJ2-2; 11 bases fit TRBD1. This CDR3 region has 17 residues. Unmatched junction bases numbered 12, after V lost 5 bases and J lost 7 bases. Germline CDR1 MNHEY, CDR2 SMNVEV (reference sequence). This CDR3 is CASSPRTGGLPHGELFF. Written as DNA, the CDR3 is TGTGCCAGCAGTCCTAGGACAGGGGGCCTCCCCCACGGGGAGCTGTTTTTT.

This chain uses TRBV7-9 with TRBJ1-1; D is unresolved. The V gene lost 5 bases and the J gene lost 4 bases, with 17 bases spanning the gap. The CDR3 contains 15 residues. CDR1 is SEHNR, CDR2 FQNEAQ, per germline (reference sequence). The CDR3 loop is CASSPRSPAGTEAFF. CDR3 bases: TGTGCCAGCAGCCCGAGAAGTCCAGCGGGCACTGAAGCTTTCTTT. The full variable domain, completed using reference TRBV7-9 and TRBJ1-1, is DTGVSQNPRHKITKRGQNVTFRCDPISEHNRLYWYRQTLGQGPEFLTYFQNEAQLEKSRLLSDRFSAERPKGSFSTLEIQRTEQGDSAMYLCASSPRSPAGTEAFFGQGTRLTVV.

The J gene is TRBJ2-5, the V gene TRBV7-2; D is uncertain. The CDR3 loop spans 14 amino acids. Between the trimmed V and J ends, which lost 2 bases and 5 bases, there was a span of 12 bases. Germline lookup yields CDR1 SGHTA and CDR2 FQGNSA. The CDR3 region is CASSLQASFETQYF. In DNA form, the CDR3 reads TGTGCCAGCAGCTTACAGGCTAGTTTCGAGACCCAGTACTTC.

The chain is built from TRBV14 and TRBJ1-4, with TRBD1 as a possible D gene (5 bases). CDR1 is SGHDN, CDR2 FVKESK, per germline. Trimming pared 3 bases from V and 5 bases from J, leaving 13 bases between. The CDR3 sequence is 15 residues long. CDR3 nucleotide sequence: TGTGCCAGCAGCCATGACAGCAGGTGGAATGAAAAACTGTTTTTT. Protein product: CASSHDSRWNEKLFF. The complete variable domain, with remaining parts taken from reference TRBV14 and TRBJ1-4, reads EAGVTQFPSHSVIEKGQTVTLRCDPISGHDNLYWYRRVMGKEIKFLLHFVKESKQDESGMPNNRFLAERTGGTYSTLKVQPAELEDSGVYFCASSHDSRWNEKLFFGSGTQLSVL.

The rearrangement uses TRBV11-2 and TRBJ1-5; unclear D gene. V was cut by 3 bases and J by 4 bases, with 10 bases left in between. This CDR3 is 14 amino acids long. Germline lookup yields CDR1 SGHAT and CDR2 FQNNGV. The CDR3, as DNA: TGTGCCAGCAGCTTCGGACGGAGTAATCAGCCCCAGCATTTT. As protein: CASSFGRSNQPQHF.

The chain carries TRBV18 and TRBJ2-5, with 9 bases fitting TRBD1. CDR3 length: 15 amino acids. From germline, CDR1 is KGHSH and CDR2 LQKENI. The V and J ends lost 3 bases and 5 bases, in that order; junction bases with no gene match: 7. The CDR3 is CASSPMTGGKETQYF. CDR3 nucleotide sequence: TGTGCCAGCTCACCGATGACAGGGGGGAAGGAGACCCAGTACTTC.

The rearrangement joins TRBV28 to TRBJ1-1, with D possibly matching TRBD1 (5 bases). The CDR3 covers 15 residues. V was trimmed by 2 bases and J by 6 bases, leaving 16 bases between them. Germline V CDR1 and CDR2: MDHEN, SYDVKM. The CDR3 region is CASSLGDGGRAEAFF. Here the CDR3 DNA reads TGTGCCAGCAGTTTAGGAGACGGGGGGAGGGCTGAAGCTTTCTTT.

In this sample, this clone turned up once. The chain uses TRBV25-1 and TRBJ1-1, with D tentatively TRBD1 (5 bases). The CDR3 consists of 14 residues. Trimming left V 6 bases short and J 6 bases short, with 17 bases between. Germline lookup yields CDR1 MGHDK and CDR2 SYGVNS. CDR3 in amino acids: CASSGPQGDAEAFF. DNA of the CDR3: TGTGCCAGCAGCGGGCCTCAAGGGGATGCTGAAGCTTTCTTT.

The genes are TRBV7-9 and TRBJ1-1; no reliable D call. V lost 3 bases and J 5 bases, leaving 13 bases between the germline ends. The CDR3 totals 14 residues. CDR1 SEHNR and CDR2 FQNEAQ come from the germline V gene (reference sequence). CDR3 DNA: TGTGCCAGCAGCTTCTTAGTGTGGGATACTGAAGCTTTCTTT. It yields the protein CASSFLVWDTEAFF.